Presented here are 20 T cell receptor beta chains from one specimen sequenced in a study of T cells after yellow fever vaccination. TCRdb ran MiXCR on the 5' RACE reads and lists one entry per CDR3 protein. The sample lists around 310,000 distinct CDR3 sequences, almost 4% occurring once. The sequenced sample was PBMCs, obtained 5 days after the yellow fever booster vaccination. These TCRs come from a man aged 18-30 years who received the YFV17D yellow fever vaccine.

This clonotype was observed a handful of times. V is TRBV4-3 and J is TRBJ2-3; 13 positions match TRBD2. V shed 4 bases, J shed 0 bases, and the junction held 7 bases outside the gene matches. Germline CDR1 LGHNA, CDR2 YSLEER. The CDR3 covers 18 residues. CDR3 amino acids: CASSRGTSGVLSTDTQYF. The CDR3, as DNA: TGCGCCAGCAGCCGAGGGACTAGCGGGGTACTTAGCACAGATACGCAGTATTTT.

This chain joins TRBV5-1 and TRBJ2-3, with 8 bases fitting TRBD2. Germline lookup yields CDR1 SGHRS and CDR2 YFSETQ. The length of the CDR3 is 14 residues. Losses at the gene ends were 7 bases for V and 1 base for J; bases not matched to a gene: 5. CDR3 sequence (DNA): TGCGCCAGCCAACTAGCGGTCGGCACAGATACGCAGTATTTT. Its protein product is CASQLAVGTDTQYF.

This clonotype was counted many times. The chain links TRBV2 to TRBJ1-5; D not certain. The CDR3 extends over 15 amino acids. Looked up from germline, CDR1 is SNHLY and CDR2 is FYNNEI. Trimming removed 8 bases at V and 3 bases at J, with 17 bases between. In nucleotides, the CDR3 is TGTGCCAGCGAAAGGGCGAGAGGGTACAATCAGCCCCAGCATTTT. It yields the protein CASERARGYNQPQHF.

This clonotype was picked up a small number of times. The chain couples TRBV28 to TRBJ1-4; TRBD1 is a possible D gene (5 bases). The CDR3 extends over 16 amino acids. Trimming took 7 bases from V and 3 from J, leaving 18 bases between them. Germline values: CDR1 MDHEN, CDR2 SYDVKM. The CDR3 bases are TGTGCCAGCAAACATATCGGGGAGGGACCTAATGAAAAACTGTTTTTT. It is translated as CASKHIGEGPNEKLFF.

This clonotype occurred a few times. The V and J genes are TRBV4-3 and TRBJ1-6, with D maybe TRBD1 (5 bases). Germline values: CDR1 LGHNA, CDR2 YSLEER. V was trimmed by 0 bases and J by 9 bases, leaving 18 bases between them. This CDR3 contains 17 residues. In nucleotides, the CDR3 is TGCGCCAGCAGCCAAGAAGCTCGGCAGGGAAGTGCTTCACCCCTCCACTTT. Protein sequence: CASSQEARQGSASPLHF.

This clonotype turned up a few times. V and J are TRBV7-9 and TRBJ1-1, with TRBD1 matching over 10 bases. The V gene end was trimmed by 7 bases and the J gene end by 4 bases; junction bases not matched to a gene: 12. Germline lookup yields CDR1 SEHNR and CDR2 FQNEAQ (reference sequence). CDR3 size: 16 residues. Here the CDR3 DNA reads TGTGCCAGCACCTTTAGGTCGGACAGGGGGTCCACTGAAGCTTTCTTT. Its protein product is CASTFRSDRGSTEAFF.

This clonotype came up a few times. CDR3 sequence reads: CASSVGSTSGPQHF. The CDR3 region has the DNA TGTGCCAGCAGTGTTGGGTCCACCTCGGGGCCCCAGCATTTT. The chain combines TRBV25-1 with TRBJ1-5, with D hard to call. Trimming stripped 4 bases from V and 9 bases from J, with 16 bases between. This CDR3 spans 14 amino acids. Germline values: CDR1 MGHDK, CDR2 SYGVNS.

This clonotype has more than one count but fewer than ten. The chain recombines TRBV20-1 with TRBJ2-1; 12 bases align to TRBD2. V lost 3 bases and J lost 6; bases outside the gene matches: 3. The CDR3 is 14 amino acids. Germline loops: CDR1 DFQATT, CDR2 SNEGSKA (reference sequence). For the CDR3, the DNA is TGCAGTGCTAGTGGACTAGCGGGGCGCAATGAGCAGTTCTTC. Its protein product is CSASGLAGRNEQFF.

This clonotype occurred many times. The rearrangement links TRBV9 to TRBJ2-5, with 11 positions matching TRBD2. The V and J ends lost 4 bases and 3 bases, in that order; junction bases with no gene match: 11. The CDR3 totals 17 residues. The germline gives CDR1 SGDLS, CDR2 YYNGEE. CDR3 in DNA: TGTGCCAGCAGCCCCAGCCGTAGCGGGGGGGTTAAAGAGACCCAGTACTTC. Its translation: CASSPSRSGGVKETQYF.

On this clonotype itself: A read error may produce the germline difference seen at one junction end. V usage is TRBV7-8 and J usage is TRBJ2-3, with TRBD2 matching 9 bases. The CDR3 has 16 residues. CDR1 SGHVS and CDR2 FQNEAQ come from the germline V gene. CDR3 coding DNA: TGTGCCAGCAGCCTAGCAGGGCGGGGGGGCCAGGTTACGCAGTATTTT. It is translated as CASSLAGRGGQVTQYF.

Here the CDR3 reads CASSQEYSGEQFF. CDR3 coding DNA: TGCGCCAGCAGCCAAGAGTATAGCGGGGAGCAGTTCTTC. This chain uses TRBV4-3 with TRBJ2-1, with 7 bases fitting TRBD2. V gave up 0 bases and J gave up 10 bases; unmatched junction bases: 3. Germline V gene lookup returns CDR1 LGHNA and CDR2 YSLEER. This CDR3 has 13 residues.

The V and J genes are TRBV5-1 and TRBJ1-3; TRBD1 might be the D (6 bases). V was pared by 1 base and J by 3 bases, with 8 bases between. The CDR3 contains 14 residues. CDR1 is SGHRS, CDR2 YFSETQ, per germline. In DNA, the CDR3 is TGCGCCAGCAGCTTGTCAGGGGTTGGAAACACCATATATTTT. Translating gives CASSLSGVGNTIYF. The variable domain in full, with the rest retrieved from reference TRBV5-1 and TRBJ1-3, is KAGVTQTPRYLIKTRGQQVTLSCSPISGHRSVSWYQQTPGQGLQFLFEYFSETQRNKGNFPGRFSGRQFSNSRSEMNVSTLELGDSALYLCASSLSGVGNTIYFGEGSWLTVV.

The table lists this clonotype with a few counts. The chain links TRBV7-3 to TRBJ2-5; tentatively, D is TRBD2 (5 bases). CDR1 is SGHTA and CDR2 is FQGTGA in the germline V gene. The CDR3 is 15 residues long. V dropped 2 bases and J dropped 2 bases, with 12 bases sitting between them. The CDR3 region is CASSLEGAQQETQYF. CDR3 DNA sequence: TGTGCCAGCAGCTTAGAGGGAGCGCAGCAAGAGACCCAGTACTTC.

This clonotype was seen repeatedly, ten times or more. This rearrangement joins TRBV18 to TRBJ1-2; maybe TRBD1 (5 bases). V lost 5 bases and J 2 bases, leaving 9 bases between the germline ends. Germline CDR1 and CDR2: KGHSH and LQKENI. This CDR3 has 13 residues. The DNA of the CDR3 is TGTGCCAGCTCAAGGGACGGAAACTATGGCTACACCTTC. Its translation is CASSRDGNYGYTF. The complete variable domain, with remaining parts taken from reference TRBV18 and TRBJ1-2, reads NAGVMQNPRHLVRRRGQEARLRCSPMKGHSHVYWYRQLPEEGLKFMVYLQKENIIDESGMPKERFSAEFPKEGPSILRIQQVVRGDSAAYFCASSRDGNYGYTFGSGTRLTVV.

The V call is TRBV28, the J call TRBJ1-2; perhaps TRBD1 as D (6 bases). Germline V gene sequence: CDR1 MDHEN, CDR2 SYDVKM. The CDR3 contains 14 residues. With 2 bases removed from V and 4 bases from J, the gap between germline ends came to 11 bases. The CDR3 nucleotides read TGTGCCAGCAGTTTAGAGGAGGGGGTCTATGGCTACACCTTC. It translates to CASSLEEGVYGYTF.

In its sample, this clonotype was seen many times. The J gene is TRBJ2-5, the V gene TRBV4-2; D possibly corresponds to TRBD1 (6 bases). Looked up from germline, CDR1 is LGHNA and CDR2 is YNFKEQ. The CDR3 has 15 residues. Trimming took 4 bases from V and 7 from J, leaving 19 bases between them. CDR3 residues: CASSRAGDIRGTQYF. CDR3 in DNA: TGTGCCAGCAGCCGAGCTGGGGACATCCGTGGGACCCAGTACTTC.

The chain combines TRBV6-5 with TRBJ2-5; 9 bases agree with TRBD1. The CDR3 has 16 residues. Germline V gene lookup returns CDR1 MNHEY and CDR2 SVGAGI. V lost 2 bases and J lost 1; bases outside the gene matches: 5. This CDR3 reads CASSYGGQGLQETQYF. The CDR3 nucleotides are TGTGCCAGCAGTTACGGGGGACAGGGCCTCCAAGAGACCCAGTACTTC.

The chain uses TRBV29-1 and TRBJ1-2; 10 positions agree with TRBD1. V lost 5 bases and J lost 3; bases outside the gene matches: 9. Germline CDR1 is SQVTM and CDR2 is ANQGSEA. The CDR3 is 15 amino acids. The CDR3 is CSVTNSGTGDYGYTF. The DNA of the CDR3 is TGCAGCGTTACTAACTCCGGGACAGGGGACTATGGCTACACCTTC.

CDR3 in DNA: TGCAGCGTTGAAATCCTGAACCCTTTGGACTACGAGCAGTACTTC. Translation gives CSVEILNPLDYEQYF. V and J are TRBV29-1 and TRBJ2-7, with D uncertain. Germline V gene sequence: CDR1 SQVTM, CDR2 ANQGSEA. The V and J ends lost 2 bases and 3 bases respectively, with 17 bases between them. This CDR3 has 15 residues.

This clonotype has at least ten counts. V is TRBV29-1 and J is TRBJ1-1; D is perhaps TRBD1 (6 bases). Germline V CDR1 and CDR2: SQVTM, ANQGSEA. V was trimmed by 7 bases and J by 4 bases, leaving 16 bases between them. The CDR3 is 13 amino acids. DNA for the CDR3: TGCAGCGCCAAGGAGGGGGGCCTCACTGAAGCTTTCTTT. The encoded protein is CSAKEGGLTEAFF. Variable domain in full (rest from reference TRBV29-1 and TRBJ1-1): SAVISQKPSRDICQRGTSLTIQCQVDSQVTMMFWYRQQPGQSLTLIATANQGSEATYESGFVIDKFPISRPNLTFSTLTVSNMSPEDSSIYLCSAKEGGLTEAFFGQGTRLTVV.